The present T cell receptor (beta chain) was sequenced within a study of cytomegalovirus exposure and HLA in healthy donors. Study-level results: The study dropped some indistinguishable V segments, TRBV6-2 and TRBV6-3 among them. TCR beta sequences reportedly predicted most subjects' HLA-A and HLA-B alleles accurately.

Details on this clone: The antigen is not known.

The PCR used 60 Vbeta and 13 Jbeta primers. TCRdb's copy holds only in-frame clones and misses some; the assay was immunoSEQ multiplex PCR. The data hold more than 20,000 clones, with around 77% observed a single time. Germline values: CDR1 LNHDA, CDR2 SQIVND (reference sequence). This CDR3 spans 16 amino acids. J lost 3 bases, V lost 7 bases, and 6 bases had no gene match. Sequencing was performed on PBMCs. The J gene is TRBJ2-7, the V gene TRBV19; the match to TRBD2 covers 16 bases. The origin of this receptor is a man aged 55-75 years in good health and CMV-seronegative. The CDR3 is CASKGTSGRGYYEQYF. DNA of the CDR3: TGTGCCAGTAAGGGGACTAGCGGGAGGGGGTACTACGAGCAGTACTTC.